This TCR beta chain was found in a study of T cell repertoires in cytomegalovirus infection (dated by TCRdb to the late 2010s). About the full investigation: Donor HLA type was relevant to the analysis, as public TCR beta signatures indicated carriage of CMV infection together with the matching HLA type.

This clonotype has a count of ten or more. What this receptor recognizes is not known. The record has no base qualities; no much larger clone is one base away. The reads were generated on an Illumina HiSeq 1500. TCRdb's own reprocessing of the public reads used fastp at Q25 and MiXCR and kept productive beta chains. Each record represents a unique CDR3 protein, reported with the most common genes and DNA among its rows. The sample table lists around 320,000 distinct CDR3 sequences, around a tenth of them with a count of one. The top ten hold about 4.5% of the sample. Study-wide conclusions, independent of this receptor: The ex vivo response was dominated by HLA-C-restricted CMV-specific TCR beta clonotypes, and the single most frequent clonotype in two of eight donors was supplied by these HLA-C-restricted clonotypes. In both this cohort and an independent roughly 330-donor cohort, the cumulative frequency of public TCR beta family members distinguished carriers of CMV infection plus the relevant HLA type.

V and J lose 5 bases and 7 bases, and a span of 18 bases separates them. From the germline V gene, CDR1 is SGHTA and CDR2 is FQGNSA. From the cysteine through the phenylalanine, the CDR3 covers 14 amino acids. Solely the CDR3 DNA is kept, with 42 bases framed from the first base. This clonotype originated in a human donor in good health (CMV status not recorded). Some clones in this sample may be carry-over from other donors' samples. In this chain, TRBV7-2 is recombined with TRBJ2-7; tentative D gene TRBD1, with 6 bases matching. Sample: PBMCs. The CDR3 region has the sequence CASSRVGQLLEQYF. Here is the DNA: TGTGCCAGCAGCCGAGTCGGACAGTTACTGGAGCAGTACTTC. Reference TRBV7-2 and TRBJ2-7 proteins supply the regions before and after the CDR3; the full variable domain is: GAGVSQSPSNKVTEKGKDVELRCDPISGHTALYWYRQSLGQGLEFLIYFQGNSAPDKSGLPSDRFSAERTGGSVSTLTIQRTQQEDSAVYLCASSRVGQLLEQYFGPGTRLTVT.